These 16 T cell receptor beta chains originate from one sample sequenced in a study of T cells after posttransplantation cyclophosphamide. Assay used: immunoSEQ multiplex PCR; TCRdb lists only in-frame clones, some missing. Of tens of thousands of clones listed, just over 90% are singletons. The source material was PBMCs. These receptors were collected from a woman in her twenties or thirties in good health and a related stem cell transplant donor.

The chain combines TRBV7-9 with TRBJ2-7, with 8 bases identical to TRBD1. The CDR3 is 15 residues long. J gave up 1 base and V 4 bases, and 6 bases lay outside the gene matches. Germline V gives CDR1 SEHNR, CDR2 FQNEAQ (reference sequence). CDR3 bases: TGTGCCAGCAGCTCGACAGGGGCGGCATCCTACGAGCAGTACTTC. Translated: CASSSTGAASYEQYF.

This chain connects TRBV4-2 to TRBJ1-6, with D uncertain. Per germline, CDR1 LGHNA and CDR2 YNFKEQ. The CDR3 is 15 residues long. Deletions cut 0 bases from V and 9 bases from J, with 12 bases between. CDR3 residues: CASSQDLGRSSPLHF. Here the CDR3 DNA reads TGTGCCAGCAGCCAAGATCTTGGCAGGTCTTCACCCCTCCACTTT.

This clone has a handful of counts. The CDR3: CASSPNSWGGEQYF. CDR3 coding DNA: TGTGCCAGCAGCCCGAATTCTTGGGGGGGCGAGCAGTACTTC. The chain couples TRBV11-2 to TRBJ2-7; 7 bases are a match to TRBD2. With V trimmed by 5 bases and J by 6 bases, 10 bases remained unmatched. CDR3 length: 14 residues. CDR1 and CDR2 from the germline V gene are SGHAT and FQNNGV.

The chain couples TRBV25-1 to TRBJ2-5, with a weak D call TRBD2 (5 bases). There are 14 residues in the CDR3. From germline, CDR1 is MGHDK and CDR2 SYGVNS. Trimming removed 3 bases at V and 4 bases at J, with 12 bases between. The CDR3 is CASSEATSPETQYF. CDR3 DNA sequence: TGTGCCAGCAGTGAGGCTACTAGTCCAGAGACCCAGTACTTC.

J is TRBJ2-1 and V is TRBV6-1; the match to TRBD1 covers 10 bases. This CDR3 spans 15 amino acids. Germline loops: CDR1 MNHNS, CDR2 SASEGT. V trimming: 7 bases; J trimming: 4 bases; junction bases outside the gene matches: 7. The CDR3, as DNA: TGTGCCAGCAAGGTCGGACAGGGGGTTTACAATGAGCAGTTCTTC. It translates to CASKVGQGVYNEQFF.

The chain couples TRBV6-5 to TRBJ1-2; D not certain. This CDR3 region has 13 residues. Trimming removed 2 bases from V and 0 bases from J, with 4 bases in between. In germline, CDR1 is MNHEY, CDR2 SVGAGI. CDR3 sequence: CASSYAPNYGYTF. The CDR3 coding sequence is TGTGCCAGCAGTTACGCCCCTAACTATGGCTACACCTTC.

J is TRBJ1-3 and V is TRBV29-1; a possible D gene is TRBD1 (5 bases). V was cut by 2 bases and J by 4 bases, with 12 bases left in between. Germline values: CDR1 SQVTM, CDR2 ANQGSEA. CDR3 size: 14 residues. The CDR3 spells CSVELVGAGNTIYF. The CDR3 DNA is TGCAGCGTTGAATTGGTCGGGGCGGGAAACACCATATATTTT.

The chain uses TRBV10-3 and TRBJ2-5; D ambiguous. The CDR3 consists of 17 residues. V dropped 8 bases and J dropped 1 base, with 23 bases sitting between them. Germline V CDR1 and CDR2: ENHRY, SYGVKD. The CDR3 region is CAIGSLNKSPVQETQYF. CDR3 nucleotide sequence: TGTGCCATCGGGTCACTTAACAAATCACCTGTCCAAGAGACCCAGTACTTC.

The rearrangement uses TRBV13 and TRBJ2-1; 11 bases are shared with TRBD2. The germline V gene encodes CDR1 PRHDT and CDR2 FYEKMQ (reference sequence). CDR3 length: 15 residues. Trimming cost V 0 bases and J 7 bases; bases outside gene matches: 2. CDR3 loop: CASSLGLAGDNEQFF. The DNA of the CDR3 is TGTGCCAGCAGCTTAGGACTAGCGGGGGATAATGAGCAGTTCTTC.

This clone was detected once. The rearrangement joins TRBV7-2 to TRBJ2-5, with 8 bases matching TRBD2. The CDR3 spans 14 residues. Germline V lookup: CDR1 SGHTA, CDR2 FQGNSA. Germline trimming cut 6 bases from V and 5 bases from J; bases unmatched to any gene: 8. CDR3 bases: TGTGCCAGCAGACGGCCGGGACTAGGCGAGACCCAGTACTTC. It is translated as CASRRPGLGETQYF.

The chain has TRBV7-9 and TRBJ1-5, with a possible D match to TRBD1 (5 bases). This CDR3 is 15 amino acids long. V lost 4 bases, J lost 0 bases, and 10 bases lay in between. Germline CDR1 and CDR2: SEHNR and FQNEAQ (reference sequence). The CDR3 spells CASSSGPYSNQPQHF. CDR3 coding DNA: TGTGCCAGCAGCTCGGGACCGTATAGCAATCAGCCCCAGCATTTT.

V usage is TRBV25-1 and J usage is TRBJ2-5, with D hard to call. Trimming stripped 4 bases from V and 1 base from J, with 7 bases between. Germline assignment: CDR1 MGHDK and CDR2 SYGVNS. The CDR3 runs to 13 residues. The CDR3 DNA sequence: TGTGCCAGCAGTGGTGAAGCCCAAGAGACCCAGTACTTC. Its translation is CASSGEAQETQYF. Using reference TRBV25-1 and TRBJ2-5 for the parts outside the CDR3, the full variable domain is EADIYQTPRYLVIGTGKKITLECSQTMGHDKMYWYQQDPGMELHLIHYSYGVNSTEKGDLSSESTVSRIRTEHFPLTLESARPSHTSQYLCASSGEAQETQYFGPGTRLLVL.

The chain carries TRBV11-2 and TRBJ2-6; no reliable D call. CDR1 SGHAT and CDR2 FQNNGV come from the germline V gene. The CDR3 has 15 amino acids. V was pared by 5 bases and J by 0 bases, with 8 bases between. The chain's CDR3 is CASSRLRSGANVLTF. For the CDR3, the DNA is TGTGCCAGCAGCCGCCTTCGCTCTGGGGCCAACGTCCTGACTTTC.

The chain employs TRBV15 and TRBJ2-5; D remains unclear. Trimming removed 4 bases at V and 2 bases at J, with 14 bases between. Germline lookup yields CDR1 LNHNV and CDR2 YYDKDF (reference sequence). The CDR3 totals 15 residues. CDR3 in amino acids: CATSTSPTVQETQYF. In DNA form, the CDR3 reads TGTGCCACCAGCACCTCGCCTACAGTACAAGAGACCCAGTACTTC.

The V call is TRBV7-2, the J call TRBJ1-1, with TRBD1 identical over 7 bases. With V trimmed by 2 bases and J by 5 bases, 14 bases remained unmatched. CDR1 is SGHTA and CDR2 is FQGNSA in the germline V gene. The CDR3 covers 17 residues. The CDR3 loop reads CASSLRVDRVEGTEAFF. CDR3 sequence (DNA): TGTGCCAGCAGCTTACGGGTCGACAGGGTTGAAGGGACTGAAGCTTTCTTT.

V and J are TRBV7-8 and TRBJ1-1; 7 positions agree with TRBD1. J was trimmed by 11 bases and V by 5 bases; bases with no gene match: 14. CDR1 is SGHVS and CDR2 is FQNEAQ in the germline V gene. The CDR3 runs 14 residues. The CDR3 spells CASSGQGGAGSAFF. The CDR3 nucleotides read TGTGCCAGCAGCGGCCAGGGGGGCGCGGGGTCTGCTTTCTTT.